This T cell receptor (beta chain) was captured in a study of T-cell memory formation after mild COVID-19. Study outcomes and limitations: While clones contracting from day 15 to 85 were balanced between CD4 and CD8, later expanders leaned CD4+.

A few counts support this clonotype. Antigen unknown. MiXCR was run by TCRdb on the 5' RACE reads, yielding one entry per CDR3 protein. The sample has some 69,000 distinct CDR3 sequences, approximately 15% seen once. With 3 bases clipped from V and 8 bases from J, the junction kept 11 bases outside the gene matches. This CDR3 region has 16 residues. The sequencing sample was made of PBMCs or a T cell subset sorted from them (not recorded which). The chain couples TRBV12-3 or TRBV12-4 to TRBJ2-1; the match to TRBD2 covers 9 bases. The clonotype was recovered from an adult woman who had mild COVID-19 (a few samples of this study predate the infection). Cell type and time point are not known. CDR3 DNA: TGTGCCAGCAGTTTCCGCGGCGGGAGGGCCGTGGATGAGCAGTTCTTC. Its protein is CASSFRGGRAVDEQFF.